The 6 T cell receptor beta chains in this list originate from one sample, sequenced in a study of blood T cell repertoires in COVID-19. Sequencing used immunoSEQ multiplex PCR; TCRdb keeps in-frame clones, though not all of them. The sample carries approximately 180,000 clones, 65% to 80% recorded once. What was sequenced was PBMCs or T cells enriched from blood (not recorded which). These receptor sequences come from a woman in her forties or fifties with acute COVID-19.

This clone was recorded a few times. CDR3 in DNA: TGCGCCAGCAGTCAAGCGACAGGGGAAAACACTGAAGCTTTCTTT. It yields the protein CASSQATGENTEAFF. The V gene is TRBV23-1, the J gene TRBJ1-1; TRBD1 agrees at 8 bases. TRBV23-1 falls under the ORF class, with uncertain function. Unmatched junction bases numbered 4, after V lost 2 bases and J lost 2 bases. This CDR3 contains 15 residues.

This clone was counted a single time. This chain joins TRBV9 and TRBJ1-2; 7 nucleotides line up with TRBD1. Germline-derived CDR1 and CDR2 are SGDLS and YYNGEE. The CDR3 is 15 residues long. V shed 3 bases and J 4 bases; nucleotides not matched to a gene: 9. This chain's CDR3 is CASSGPPGGSYGYTF. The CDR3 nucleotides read TGTGCCAGCAGCGGACCCCCAGGGGGTTCCTATGGCTACACCTTC.

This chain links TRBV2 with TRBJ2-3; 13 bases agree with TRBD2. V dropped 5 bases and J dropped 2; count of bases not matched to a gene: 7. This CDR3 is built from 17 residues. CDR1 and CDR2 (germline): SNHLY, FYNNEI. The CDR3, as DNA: TGTGCCAGCAGTTTAGGACTAGCGGGGGCCTTCACAGATACGCAGTATTTT. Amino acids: CASSLGLAGAFTDTQYF.

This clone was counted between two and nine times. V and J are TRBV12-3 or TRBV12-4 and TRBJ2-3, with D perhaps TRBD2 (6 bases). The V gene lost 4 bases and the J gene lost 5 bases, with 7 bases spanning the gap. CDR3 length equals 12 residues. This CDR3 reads CASSWGEDTQYF. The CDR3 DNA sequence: TGTGCCAGCAGTTGGGGGGAAGATACGCAGTATTTT.

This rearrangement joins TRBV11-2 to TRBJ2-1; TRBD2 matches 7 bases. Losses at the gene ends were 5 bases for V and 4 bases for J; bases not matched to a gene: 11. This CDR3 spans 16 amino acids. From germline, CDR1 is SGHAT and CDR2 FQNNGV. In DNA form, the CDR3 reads TGTGCCAGCAGCCACTCGGGGAGCGGGGTATACAATGAGCAGTTCTTC. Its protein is CASSHSGSGVYNEQFF.

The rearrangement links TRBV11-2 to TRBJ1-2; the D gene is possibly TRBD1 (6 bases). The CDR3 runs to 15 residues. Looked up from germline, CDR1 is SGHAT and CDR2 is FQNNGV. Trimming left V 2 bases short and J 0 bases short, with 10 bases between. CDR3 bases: TGTGCCAGCAGCTTAAGCAGGGACACTAACTATGGCTACACCTTC. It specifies CASSLSRDTNYGYTF.